The next 9 T cell receptor beta chains were all read from a single sample in a study of T cell responses to AZD1222 COVID-19 vaccine. Clones were read by immunoSEQ multiplex PCR, and TCRdb kept only the in-frame ones, dropping some. The sample holds some 150,000 clones, approximately 88% seen once. The input for sequencing was peripheral blood, taken 28 days after the second dose of the MenACWY control vaccine. The receptor source for this set is an adult who received the MenACWY meningococcal vaccine as a control.

V gene TRBV4-1 combines with J gene TRBJ2-5, with TRBD2 matching over 8 bases. CDR3 length: 15 residues. J lost 5 bases, V lost 1 base, and 6 bases had no gene match. Germline V gene lookup returns CDR1 MGHRA and CDR2 YSYEKL. The CDR3 loop is CASSQARTSWETQYF. Here the CDR3 DNA reads TGCGCCAGCAGCCAAGCCAGGACTAGCTGGGAGACCCAGTACTTC.

The V call is TRBV9, the J call TRBJ2-3; 8 bases fit TRBD2. J gave up 5 bases and V 5 bases, and 7 bases lay outside the gene matches. CDR3 length equals 14 residues. Germline-derived CDR1 and CDR2 are SGDLS and YYNGEE. CDR3 DNA: TGTGCCAGCAGTAGCGGGGCCAGGGGAGATACGCAGTATTTT. Its protein is CASSSGARGDTQYF.

CDR3 amino acids: CASSWGDHQPQHF. The CDR3 DNA sequence: TGTGCCAGCAGTTGGGGAGACCATCAGCCCCAGCATTTT. The V and J genes are TRBV12-3 or TRBV12-4 and TRBJ1-5; D remains ambiguous. Trimming cost V 4 bases and J 5 bases, with 9 bases left between them. This CDR3 is built from 13 residues.

This chain connects TRBV5-1 to TRBJ2-2; possible D gene TRBD1, 6 bases. Germline CDR1 reads SGHRS; CDR2 reads YFSETQ. Trimming pared 0 bases from V and 2 bases from J, leaving 8 bases between. This CDR3 has 15 residues. CDR3 sequence (DNA): TGCGCCAGCAGCTTGGCCAGGGGTAACACCGGGGAGCTGTTTTTT. The encoded protein is CASSLARGNTGELFF.

This clone was counted a single time. This rearrangement joins TRBV2 to TRBJ2-7, with D maybe TRBD1 (6 bases). The germline gives CDR1 SNHLY, CDR2 FYNNEI. Trimming cost V 0 bases and J 3 bases, with 12 bases left between them. The CDR3 is 15 residues long. The CDR3 spells CASSEAQGSGYEQYF. CDR3 nucleotide sequence: TGTGCCAGCAGTGAAGCCCAGGGGTCGGGCTACGAGCAGTACTTC.

In its sample, this clone was seen once. The rearrangement joins TRBV5-1 to TRBJ1-1, with D hard to call. V was clipped by 2 bases and J by 3 bases, with 8 bases between them. There are 13 residues in the CDR3. Germline-derived CDR1 and CDR2 are SGHRS and YFSETQ. CDR3: CASSFSGYTEAFF. CDR3 sequence (DNA): TGCGCCAGCAGCTTTTCCGGATACACTGAAGCTTTCTTT. Supplemented by reference TRBV5-1 and TRBJ1-1, the full variable domain reads KAGVTQTPRYLIKTRGQQVTLSCSPISGHRSVSWYQQTPGQGLQFLFEYFSETQRNKGNFPGRFSGRQFSNSRSEMNVSTLELGDSALYLCASSFSGYTEAFFGQGTRLTVV.

The chain joins TRBV7-3 to TRBJ2-2, with a weak D call TRBD2 (6 bases). CDR3 length equals 15 residues. Germline CDR1 is SGHTA and CDR2 is FQGTGA. Trimming left V 4 bases short and J 4 bases short, with 13 bases between. CDR3 bases: TGTGCCAGCAGCTCCGCTACAGCGGGCACCGGGGAGCTGTTTTTT. This gives the protein CASSSATAGTGELFF.

The V call is TRBV4-3, the J call TRBJ2-1; D ambiguous. The CDR3 spans 12 residues. CDR1 LGHNA and CDR2 YSLEER come from the germline V gene. The ends were cut back, 0 bases at V and 7 bases at J, with 4 bases in the middle. Here the CDR3 DNA reads TGCGCCAGCAGCCAAGATATGAATGAGCAGTTCTTC. Translation: CASSQDMNEQFF.

CDR3 sequence: CASSPPGGRSGANVLTF. The DNA of the CDR3 is TGTGCCAGCAGCCCGCCAGGGGGCCGCTCTGGGGCCAACGTCCTGACTTTC. V gene TRBV7-2 combines with J gene TRBJ2-6, with TRBD1 matching over 8 bases. The CDR3 has 17 amino acids. V trimming: 5 bases; J trimming: 0 bases; junction bases outside the gene matches: 6. Germline values: CDR1 SGHTA, CDR2 FQGNSA.